Here is one T cell receptor beta chain with its context. No antigen is known for it. The PCR used 60 Vbeta and 13 Jbeta primers. Sequencing used immunoSEQ multiplex PCR; TCRdb keeps in-frame clones, though not all of them. Among some 210,000 clones listed, roughly four fifths were seen once. This specimen comes from a study of cytomegalovirus exposure and HLA in healthy donors. Whole-study results and caveats: The study put 150 or so TCR beta chains on its list as cytomegalovirus-associated.

The sample consisted of PBMCs. This clonotype originated in a woman between 25 and 40 years old in good health and CMV-seropositive.

The CDR3 coding sequence is TGTGCCAGCAGTGAGAGGAGCTCTCAGCATTTT. Amino acid sequence: CASSERSSQHF. The chain couples TRBV2 to TRBJ1-5; D gene uncertain. Germline V gene data show CDR1 as SNHLY and CDR2 as FYNNEI. The CDR3 has 11 residues. V was cut by 3 bases and J by 13 bases, with 10 bases left in between.